This TCR beta chain stems from a study of regulatory T cells in long-lasting Graves disease. The overall study: The antithyroid drugs taken by newly diagnosed Graves' patients had been used for under 3 months. Study observations and caveats: Accuracy was possibly reduced by small sample size. Persistent patients had more shared public clonotypes (around 2,500) than new patients (around 1,000).

Library construction for TCR beta used iRepertoire HTBI primers and Arm-PCR of CDR3 regions. TCRdb fed the multiplex PCR reads into MiXCR, producing one record per CDR3 protein. The data show 300,000 to 450,000 distinct CDR3 sequences, 15% to 17% seen once. The table lists this clonotype with many counts. No antigen is known for it. As for time point: newly diagnosed GD, antithyroid drugs for less than 3 months. The TCR library was made from RNA that had been extracted from PBMCs in TRIzol. After removal of 3 bases from V and 10 bases from J, the junction contained 18 bases not matched to a gene. This CDR3 has 16 residues.

The chain couples TRBV12-3 or TRBV12-4 to TRBJ2-7; TRBD1 agrees at 7 bases. The specimen was peripheral blood mononuclear cells (PBMCs), collected at new diagnosis, from a patient treated with antithyroid drugs. The clonotype comes from a female donor with Graves disease. CDR3 residues: CASSFRTGVLLRQQYF. The CDR3 nucleotides are TGTGCCAGCAGTTTCAGGACAGGTGTACTCCTACGTCAACAGTACTTC.